The rows below give T cell receptor beta chains drawn from one sample of a study of beta chain features in type 1 diabetes. Sequencing was performed with immunoSEQ multiplex PCR; in TCRdb, only in-frame clones are kept and a portion is missing. The sample holds under 500,000 clones; approximately 30% are singletons and the top ten take 0.05% to 0.065%. The sequenced sample was naive CD4+ T cells from blood. The receptors originated from a man between 18 and 29 years old in good health. Each CDR3 is given without its conserved first and last residue.

J | V | CDR3
TRBJ2-1 | TRBV7-2 | ASTFDRSSYNEQF
TRBJ1-5 | TRBV10-3 | AISDKGGNQPQH
TRBJ2-6 | TRBV9 | ASSASDRALSGANVLT
TRBJ1-1 | TRBV30 | AWSVQRKAEAF
TRBJ2-7 | TRBV7-2 | ASSKNRGLVYEQY
TRBJ2-7 | TRBV4-1 | ASSHPQGTSAYEQY
TRBJ2-5 | TRBV18 | ASSPWTSGSGETQY
TRBJ2-3 | TRBV9 | ASSVGGRADTQY
TRBJ1-2 | TRBV7-8 | ASSLAQGGYGYT
TRBJ2-1 | TRBV7-2 | ASSRTSVEQF
TRBJ1-4 | TRBV30 | AWSVQGYEKLF
TRBJ2-1 | TRBV30 | AWTGYNEQF
TRBJ2-1 | TRBV5-1 | ASTRSSSYNEQF